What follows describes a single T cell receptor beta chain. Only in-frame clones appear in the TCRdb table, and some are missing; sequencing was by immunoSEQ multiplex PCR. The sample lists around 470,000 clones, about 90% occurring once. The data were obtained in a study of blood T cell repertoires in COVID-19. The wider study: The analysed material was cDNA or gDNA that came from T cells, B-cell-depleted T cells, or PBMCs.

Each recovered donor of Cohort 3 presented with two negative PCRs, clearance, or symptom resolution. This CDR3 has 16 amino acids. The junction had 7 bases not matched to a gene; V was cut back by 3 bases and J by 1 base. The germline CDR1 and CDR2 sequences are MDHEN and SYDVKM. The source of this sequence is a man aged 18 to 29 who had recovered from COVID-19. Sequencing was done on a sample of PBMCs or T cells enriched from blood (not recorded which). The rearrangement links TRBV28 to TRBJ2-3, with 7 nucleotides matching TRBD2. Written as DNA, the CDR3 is TGTGCCAGCAGTTTGAGGTCGGCGGGAGGCACAGATACGCAGTATTTT. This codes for CASSLRSAGGTDTQYF.